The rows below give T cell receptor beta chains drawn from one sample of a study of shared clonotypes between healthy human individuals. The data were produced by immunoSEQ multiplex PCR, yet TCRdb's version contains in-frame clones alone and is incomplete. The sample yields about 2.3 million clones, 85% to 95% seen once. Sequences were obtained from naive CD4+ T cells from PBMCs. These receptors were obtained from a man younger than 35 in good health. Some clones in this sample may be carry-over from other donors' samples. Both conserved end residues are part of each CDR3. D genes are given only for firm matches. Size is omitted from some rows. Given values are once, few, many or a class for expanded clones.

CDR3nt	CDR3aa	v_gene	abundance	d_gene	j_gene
TGCGCCAGCAGCCCCAAAATGTTGGCGCCCCGTTTGGGTGAGCAGTTCTTC	CASSPKMLAPRLGEQFF	TRBV4-1	-	-	TRBJ2-1
TGTGCCAGCAGCTTGGACAGGGCGACCGGGGAGCTGTTTTTT	CASSLDRATGELFF	TRBV7-9	-	TRBD1	TRBJ2-2
TGTGCCAGCAACACACGGAATCCGAGCACTGAAGCTTTCTTT	CASNTRNPSTEAFF	TRBV28	-	-	TRBJ1-1
TGTGCCAGCAGCTTAGGTGGGTCCTACAATGAGCAGTTCTTC	CASSLGGSYNEQFF	TRBV7-3	once	-	TRBJ2-1
TGCGCCAGCAGCCAAGTCGGGGGCATGAACACTGAAGCTTTCTTT	CASSQVGGMNTEAFF	TRBV4-1	-	-	TRBJ1-1
TGTGCCAGCAGTTCAGACATAAACACTGAAGCTTTCTTT	CASSSDINTEAFF	TRBV6-6	-	-	TRBJ1-1
TGTGCCAGCTCACCAGAAGGGGGCGCAGGGCAGCCCCAGCATTTT	CASSPEGGAGQPQHF	TRBV18	-	TRBD1	TRBJ1-5
TGTGCCAGCAGCCAAGATTTGGGACAGGGTTTTAGCTACACCTTC	CASSQDLGQGFSYTF	TRBV4-2	-	TRBD1	TRBJ1-2
TGTGCCAGCAGTTGGGCCGGGACAGGGTTCGAGCAGTACTTC	CASSWAGTGFEQYF	TRBV28	-	TRBD1	TRBJ2-7
TGTGCCAGCTCACCGGGACTAGCGAGCGCAGATACGCAGTATTTT	CASSPGLASADTQYF	TRBV18	-	TRBD2	TRBJ2-3